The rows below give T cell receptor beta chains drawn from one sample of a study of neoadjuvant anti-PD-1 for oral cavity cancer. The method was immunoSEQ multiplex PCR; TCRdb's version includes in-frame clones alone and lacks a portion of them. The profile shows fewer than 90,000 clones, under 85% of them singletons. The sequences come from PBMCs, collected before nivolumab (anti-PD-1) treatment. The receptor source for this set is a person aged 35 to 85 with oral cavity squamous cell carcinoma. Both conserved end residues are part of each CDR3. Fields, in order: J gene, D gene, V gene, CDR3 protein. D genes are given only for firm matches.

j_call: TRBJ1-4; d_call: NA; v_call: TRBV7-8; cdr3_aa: CASSFSSATNEKLFF
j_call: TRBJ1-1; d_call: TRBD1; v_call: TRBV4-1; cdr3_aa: CASSQGPADRGLSEAFF
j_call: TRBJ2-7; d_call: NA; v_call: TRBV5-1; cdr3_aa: CASSLTSTYEQYF
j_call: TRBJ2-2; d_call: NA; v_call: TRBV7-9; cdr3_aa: CASSSATPNTGELFF
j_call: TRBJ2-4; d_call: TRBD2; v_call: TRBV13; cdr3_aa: CASSGRLAGENIQYF
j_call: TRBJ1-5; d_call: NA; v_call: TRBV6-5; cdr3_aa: CASSYDSSYQPQHF
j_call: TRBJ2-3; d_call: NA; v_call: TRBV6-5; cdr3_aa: CASSYSWRTDTQYF
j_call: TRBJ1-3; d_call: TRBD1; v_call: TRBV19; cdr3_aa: CASTTDRVSGNTIYF
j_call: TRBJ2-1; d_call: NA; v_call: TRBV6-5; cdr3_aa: CASNLNRASGNEQFF
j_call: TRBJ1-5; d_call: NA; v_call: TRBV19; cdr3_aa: CASSISWGENQPQHF
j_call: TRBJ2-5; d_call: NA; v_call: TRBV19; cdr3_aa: CASTRTAGTSQETQYF
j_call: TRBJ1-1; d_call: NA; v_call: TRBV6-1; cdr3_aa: CASSERWQGGTEAFF
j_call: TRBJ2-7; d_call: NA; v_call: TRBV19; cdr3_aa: CASRNNRDSRSYEQYF
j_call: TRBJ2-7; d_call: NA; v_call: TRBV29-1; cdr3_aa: CSVRLNTHEQYF
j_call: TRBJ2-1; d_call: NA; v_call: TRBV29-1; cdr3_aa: CSVAPSPVPLYNEQFF
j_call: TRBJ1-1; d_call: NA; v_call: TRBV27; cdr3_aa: CASSLSATVTEAFF
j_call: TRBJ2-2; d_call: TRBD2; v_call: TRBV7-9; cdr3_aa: CASSPSGTNTGELFF
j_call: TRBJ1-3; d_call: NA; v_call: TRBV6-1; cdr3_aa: CASSDYRTGSGNTIYF
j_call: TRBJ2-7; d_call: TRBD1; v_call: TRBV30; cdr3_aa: CACSLGQGIGEQYF
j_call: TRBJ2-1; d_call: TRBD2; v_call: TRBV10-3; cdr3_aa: CAISEFAGANEQFF
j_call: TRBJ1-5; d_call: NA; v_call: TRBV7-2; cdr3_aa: CASSSVTASNQPQHF
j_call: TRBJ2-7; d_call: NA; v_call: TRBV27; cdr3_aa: CASSSGGLEQYF